The TCR beta chain described here comes from a study of ipilimumab plus nivolumab after autologous stem cell transplantation. V was pared by 6 bases and J by 0 bases, with 12 bases between. Per the germline V gene, CDR1 is KGHSH and CDR2 is LQKENI. This CDR3 comprises 15 residues. TCRdb's copy holds only in-frame clones and misses some; the assay was immunoSEQ multiplex PCR. The table records roughly 11,000 clones, approximately 69% of them present only once. Checkpoint therapy with ipilimumab 1 mg/kg began 14 to 28 days after transplant. The table lists this clone with a few counts. This TCR derives from a male donor with diffuse large B-cell lymphoma. This chain uses TRBV18 with TRBJ2-1; D may match TRBD1 or TRBD2 (7 bases each). Material: PBMCs, obtained in a trial of ipilimumab plus nivolumab as post-transplant consolidation. The DNA of the CDR3 is TGTGCCAGCTCCCAGGGGGGGGGCTCCTACAATGAGCAGTTCTTC. Encoded protein: CASSQGGGSYNEQFF.